Described below is a single T cell receptor (beta chain) sequence and its context. Self-reported history from a screening survey and questionnaire set each donor's cohort. This specimen belongs to a study of blood T cell repertoires in COVID-19. Background on the study: Researchers got acute and convalescent COVID-19 samples from the United States, Italy and Spain.

Original methodology: From reference gene primer amplification, estimates of nucleated cell counts were derived. Clones were sequenced by immunoSEQ multiplex PCR, and TCRdb holds only the in-frame ones, with some missing. That table furnishes V, J and clone size, whereas the DNA furnished D and trimming. The sample shows about 320,000 clones, 87% of them seen only once. Trimming took off 2 bases at V and 6 bases at J, with 8 bases between the two ends. The CDR3 covers 13 residues. Per germline, CDR1 LNHNV and CDR2 YYDKDF (reference sequence). The clonotype was recovered from a woman younger than 35 who had recovered from COVID-19. The chain employs TRBV15 and TRBJ2-1, with unresolved D. Sample: PBMCs or T cells enriched from blood (not recorded which). CDR3 residues: CATSRTGSNEQFF. The CDR3 DNA follows: TGTGCCACCAGCAGAACCGGGTCCAATGAGCAGTTCTTC.